One and the same sample provided the 5 T cell receptor beta chains below, sequenced in a study of cytomegalovirus exposure and HLA in healthy donors. Primers for the PCR totalled 60 Vbeta and 13 Jbeta. Clones were sequenced by immunoSEQ multiplex PCR, and TCRdb holds only the in-frame ones, with some missing. The sample holds some 170,000 clones; 60% to 75% are singletons and the top ten take approximately 3.1%. The specimen was PBMCs. The receptors were gathered from a woman between 45 and 60 years old in good health and CMV-seropositive.

The chain is built from TRBV7-8 and TRBJ2-5; 7 bases map to TRBD2. The germline V gene has CDR1 SGHVS and CDR2 FQNEAQ. The CDR3 is 13 residues long. V was clipped by 5 bases and J by 4 bases; unmatched bases: 4. The CDR3 DNA is TGTGCCAGCAGCCGGACTAGTAGAGAGACCCAGTACTTC. Amino acid sequence: CASSRTSRETQYF.

This chain connects TRBV2 to TRBJ2-7; D is ambiguous. The V end lost 7 bases, the J end lost 0 bases, and 7 bases lay between the germline ends. The CDR3 contains 12 residues. From germline, CDR1 is SNHLY and CDR2 FYNNEI. The CDR3: CASTTFSYEQYF. DNA for the CDR3: TGTGCCAGCACGACATTCTCCTACGAGCAGTACTTC.

The chain recombines TRBV5-1 with TRBJ2-1; 8 bases fit TRBD2. The CDR3 consists of 16 residues. The V segment lost 2 bases and the J segment 7 bases; nucleotides outside the gene matches: 11. Germline loops: CDR1 SGHRS, CDR2 YFSETQ. The CDR3 DNA is TGCGCCAGCAGCTTTTCTCGGGGGGGGCGATCTAATGAGCAGTTCTTC. Translation gives CASSFSRGGRSNEQFF.

The CDR3 DNA follows: TGTGCCAGCAGCCCAAGGACAGGGAGGCATCAGCCCCAGCATTTT. It translates to CASSPRTGRHQPQHF. V is TRBV5-6 and J is TRBJ1-5, with 8 bases fitting TRBD1. J lost 5 bases, V lost 4 bases, and 8 bases had no gene match. The CDR3 spans 15 residues. The V gene's germline CDR1 is SGHDT and CDR2 YYEEEE.

This chain joins TRBV7-2 and TRBJ1-6, with D maybe TRBD1 (5 bases). Germline lookup yields CDR1 SGHTA and CDR2 FQGNSA. CDR3 length: 14 residues. V gave up 5 bases and J gave up 3 bases, with 8 bases separating them. CDR3 residues: CASSGQIYNSPLHF. CDR3 DNA sequence: TGTGCCAGCAGCGGACAAATCTATAATTCACCCCTCCACTTT.